This TCR beta chain stems from a study of T-cell reconstitution after alpha-beta-depleted transplantation in children. This sample's TCRbeta library carried unique molecular identifier barcodes. TCRdb re-called the PCR reads with MiXCR, one entry per CDR3 protein. The sample shows more than 450,000 distinct CDR3 sequences, about 18% of them seen only once. The germline V gene encodes CDR1 GTSNPN and CDR2 SVGIG (reference sequence). This CDR3 contains 11 residues. Trimming stripped 8 bases from V and 5 bases from J, with 12 bases between. V gene TRBV30 combines with J gene TRBJ1-2; the D is unclear. This TCR was recovered from a human donor who donated a stem cell graft to a child with acute lymphoblastic leukemia. Sequenced material: PBMCs from the stem cell graft donor, taken from the stem cell graft. The chain's CDR3 is CAGASWYGYTF. CDR3 in DNA: TGTGCCGGAGCGTCCTGGTATGGCTACACCTTC.